This entry features one TCR beta chain sequence. The cohort comprised adults aged roughly 18 to 95 years residing in approximately 25 US areas. Cohort 3 donors counted as recovered after two negative PCRs, clearance, or resolved symptoms. Libraries were prepared by immunoSEQ multiplex PCR; TCRdb keeps only in-frame clonotypes and omits some of them. Of over 200,000 clones listed, about 84% are singletons. This entry comes from a study of blood T cell repertoires in COVID-19. Background on the study: There were acute and convalescent COVID-19 samples, and they came from the United States, Italy and Spain. Sources were T cells, B-cell-depleted T cells, or PBMCs; the material itself was cDNA or gDNA.

The CDR3 sequence is 13 residues long. The germline V gene encodes CDR1 LGHDT and CDR2 YNNKEL (reference sequence). Trimming shortened V by 0 bases and J by 4 bases, and 6 bases separated the two germline ends. The receptor comes from a man between 60 and 75 years old who had recovered from COVID-19. Specimen: PBMCs or T cells enriched from blood (not recorded which). This chain links TRBV3-1 (or the pseudogene TRBV3-2) with TRBJ1-1, with no clear D. CDR3 residues: CASSQESVTEAFF. The CDR3 bases are TGTGCCAGCAGCCAAGAATCGGTCACTGAAGCTTTCTTT.